The rows below give T cell receptor beta chains drawn from one sample of a study of cytomegalovirus exposure and HLA in healthy donors. Profiling relied on immunoSEQ multiplex PCR, and the TCRdb table lists in-frame clones only, not all of them. Found here are 150,000 to 200,000 clones, roughly 88% of them singletons; the top ten hold about 6.8%. Sequencing used PBMCs. The receptors come from a man aged 50 to 60 in good health and CMV-seropositive. Both conserved end residues are part of each CDR3. A D gene is named only where the DNA matches it firmly. Size is stated for part of the rows, as once, few or many counts, or as a class when the clone is expanded.

clone size: -
V gene: TRBV7-9
CDR3 length: 16
D gene: -
J gene: TRBJ2-3
CDR3 DNA: TGTTCCAGCACCGAAGTGACTAGAAATGGGGCAGATACGCAGTATTTT
CDR3 protein: CSSTEVTRNGADTQYF

clone size: -
V gene: TRBV9
CDR3 length: 13
D gene: -
J gene: TRBJ2-2
CDR3 DNA: TGTGCCAGCAGCGTAGTCAGCACCGGGGAGCTGTTTTTT
CDR3 protein: CASSVVSTGELFF

clone size: once
V gene: TRBV2
CDR3 length: 15
D gene: TRBD2
J gene: TRBJ2-3
CDR3 DNA: TGTGCCAGCAGGGCAACTAGCGGGGCGACCGGGACGCAGTATTTT
CDR3 protein: CASRATSGATGTQYF

clone size: once
V gene: TRBV7-7
CDR3 length: 15
D gene: TRBD1
J gene: TRBJ2-1
CDR3 DNA: TGTGCTAGCAGCCTCGGGACAGGGGGGAGTAATGAGCAGTTCTTC
CDR3 protein: CASSLGTGGSNEQFF

clone size: -
V gene: TRBV6-1
CDR3 length: 14
D gene: TRBD1
J gene: TRBJ1-1
CDR3 DNA: TGTGCCAGCAGTGCACAGGGGGGGAACACTGAAGCTTTCTTT
CDR3 protein: CASSAQGGNTEAFF

clone size: once
V gene: TRBV10-1
CDR3 length: 14
D gene: -
J gene: TRBJ2-3
CDR3 DNA: TGCGCCAGCAGTGAGTCGACGGGGACTCCGGTCCAGTATTTT
CDR3 protein: CASSESTGTPVQYF

clone size: -
V gene: TRBV30
CDR3 length: 15
D gene: -
J gene: TRBJ1-5
CDR3 DNA: TGTGCCTGGAGTGTGGGGGGAAGCGGCAATCAGCCCCAGCATTTT
CDR3 protein: CAWSVGGSGNQPQHF

clone size: -
V gene: TRBV5-5
CDR3 length: 14
D gene: -
J gene: TRBJ1-5
CDR3 DNA: TGTGCCAGCAGCTTTGGAGGGGGGGACCAGCCCCAGCATTTT
CDR3 protein: CASSFGGGDQPQHF

clone size: -
V gene: TRBV2
CDR3 length: 14
D gene: -
J gene: TRBJ1-5
CDR3 DNA: TGTGCCAGCAGTGAAGGCCAGGGTTATCAGCCCCAGCATTTT
CDR3 protein: CASSEGQGYQPQHF

clone size: -
V gene: TRBV5-6
CDR3 length: 15
D gene: TRBD1
J gene: TRBJ1-3
CDR3 DNA: TGTGCCAGCAGCTTGGACAGGGGATCTGGAAACACCATATATTTT
CDR3 protein: CASSLDRGSGNTIYF

clone size: few
V gene: TRBV10-3
CDR3 length: 17
D gene: TRBD2
J gene: TRBJ2-1
CDR3 DNA: TGTGCCATCAGTTCCGGACTAGCGGAGCGGGCCTACAATGAGCAGTTCTTC
CDR3 protein: CAISSGLAERAYNEQFF

clone size: -
V gene: TRBV7-3
CDR3 length: 13
D gene: -
J gene: TRBJ1-1
CDR3 DNA: TGTGCCAGCAGCTTGGAGGGGAGCACTGAAGCTTTCTTT
CDR3 protein: CASSLEGSTEAFF

clone size: once
V gene: TRBV18
CDR3 length: 13
D gene: -
J gene: TRBJ2-1
CDR3 DNA: TGTGCCAGCTCCCAGGGCTCCTACAATGAGCAGTTCTTC
CDR3 protein: CASSQGSYNEQFF

clone size: -
V gene: TRBV27
CDR3 length: 15
D gene: -
J gene: TRBJ1-1
CDR3 DNA: TGTGCCAGCCTCCCCCCAGGGGCGAAGAACACTGAAGCTTTCTTT
CDR3 protein: CASLPPGAKNTEAFF

clone size: -
V gene: TRBV21-1
CDR3 length: 13
D gene: -
J gene: TRBJ2-3
CDR3 DNA: TGTGCCAGGTTCAGGGGTAACACAGATACGCAGTATTTT
CDR3 protein: CARFRGNTDTQYF

clone size: once
V gene: TRBV2
CDR3 length: 13
D gene: TRBD1
J gene: TRBJ1-1
CDR3 DNA: TGTGCCAGAGGGACAGACCGGAACACTGAAGCTTTCTTT
CDR3 protein: CARGTDRNTEAFF

clone size: -
V gene: TRBV4-2
CDR3 length: 16
D gene: -
J gene: TRBJ2-3
CDR3 DNA: TGTGCCAGCAGCCAAGTATGGGAGAGGGTGACAGATACGCAGTATTTT
CDR3 protein: CASSQVWERVTDTQYF

clone size: -
V gene: TRBV9
CDR3 length: 15
D gene: TRBD1
J gene: TRBJ2-3
CDR3 DNA: TGTGCCAGCAGCTTGGGACAGGGGGGGGCAGATACGCAGTATTTT
CDR3 protein: CASSLGQGGADTQYF

clone size: -
V gene: TRBV2
CDR3 length: 14
D gene: TRBD2
J gene: TRBJ2-1
CDR3 DNA: TGTGCCAGCAGGCGGGGACTAGCGGCCAATGAGCAGTTCTTC
CDR3 protein: CASRRGLAANEQFF

clone size: once
V gene: TRBV4-1
CDR3 length: 11
D gene: TRBD1
J gene: TRBJ2-1
CDR3 DNA: TGCGCCAGCAGCCAACGGGACAGCTTGTTCTTC
CDR3 protein: CASSQRDSLFF

clone size: -
V gene: TRBV18
CDR3 length: 16
D gene: TRBD2
J gene: TRBJ2-2
CDR3 DNA: TGTGCCAGCTCACCACAGGGACTAACCAACACCGGGGAGCTGTTTTTT
CDR3 protein: CASSPQGLTNTGELFF

clone size: -
V gene: TRBV12-1
CDR3 length: 13
D gene: -
J gene: TRBJ1-4
CDR3 DNA: TGTGCCAGCAGCTTGCCAGGGTGTGAAAAACTGTTTTTT
CDR3 protein: CASSLPGCEKLFF

clone size: -
V gene: TRBV11-2
CDR3 length: 12
D gene: TRBD1
J gene: TRBJ1-2
CDR3 DNA: TGTGCCAGCAGCTCCGGACAGGTTGGCTACACCTTC
CDR3 protein: CASSSGQVGYTF

clone size: -
V gene: TRBV19
CDR3 length: 13
D gene: TRBD1
J gene: TRBJ1-1
CDR3 DNA: TGTGCCAGTAGTGACAGGGCGACCACTGAAGCTTTCTTT
CDR3 protein: CASSDRATTEAFF

clone size: -
V gene: TRBV4-1
CDR3 length: 15
D gene: -
J gene: TRBJ2-2
CDR3 DNA: TGCGCCAGCAGCCATTCGGGGACGAACACCGGGGAGCTGTTTTTT
CDR3 protein: CASSHSGTNTGELFF

clone size: once
V gene: TRBV27
CDR3 length: 16
D gene: TRBD2
J gene: TRBJ2-2
CDR3 DNA: TGTGCCAGCAGGACCTCAGGGACTAGCGATGTCGGGGAGCTGTTTTTT
CDR3 protein: CASRTSGTSDVGELFF

clone size: -
V gene: TRBV5-1
CDR3 length: 16
D gene: -
J gene: TRBJ1-1
CDR3 DNA: TGCGCCAGCAGCTTAGGACAGACATCCTTGAACACTGAAGCTTTCTTT
CDR3 protein: CASSLGQTSLNTEAFF

clone size: few
V gene: TRBV19
CDR3 length: 15
D gene: TRBD2
J gene: TRBJ2-2
CDR3 DNA: TGTGCCAGCATTGAGCGGGGCATGAACACCGGGGAGCTGTTTTTT
CDR3 protein: CASIERGMNTGELFF

clone size: -
V gene: TRBV30
CDR3 length: 14
D gene: -
J gene: TRBJ2-3
CDR3 DNA: TGTGCCTGGAGTGCCCTAGCCAGCACAGATACGCAGTATTTT
CDR3 protein: CAWSALASTDTQYF

clone size: -
V gene: TRBV7-8
CDR3 length: 19
D gene: TRBD2
J gene: TRBJ2-5
CDR3 DNA: TGTGCCAGCAGCTTAGCGTGGCCTAGCGGGAGCGCCCTCCAAGAGACCCAGTACTTC
CDR3 protein: CASSLAWPSGSALQETQYF

clone size: -
V gene: TRBV6-1
CDR3 length: 14
D gene: TRBD1
J gene: TRBJ2-1
CDR3 DNA: TGTGCCAGCAGTGAGGTTTCACAGGGGAGTGAGCAGTTCTTC
CDR3 protein: CASSEVSQGSEQFF

clone size: -
V gene: TRBV5-1
CDR3 length: 14
D gene: TRBD2
J gene: TRBJ2-2
CDR3 DNA: TGCGCCAGCAGCTTGGCGGGGGGGTCCGGGGAGCTGTTTTTT
CDR3 protein: CASSLAGGSGELFF

clone size: -
V gene: TRBV2
CDR3 length: 15
D gene: -
J gene: TRBJ1-5
CDR3 DNA: TGTGCCAGCAGTGAAACGGACATGTACAGTCAGCCCCAGCATTTT
CDR3 protein: CASSETDMYSQPQHF

clone size: -
V gene: TRBV10-3
CDR3 length: 12
D gene: -
J gene: TRBJ1-2
CDR3 DNA: TGTGCCATCAGTGAAGGGGACTCTGGCTACACCTTC
CDR3 protein: CAISEGDSGYTF

clone size: -
V gene: TRBV30
CDR3 length: 16
D gene: -
J gene: TRBJ1-1
CDR3 DNA: TGTGCCTGGAGTGTAGGGACGGCTCGGTCTGGGAGGGAAGCTTTCTTT
CDR3 protein: CAWSVGTARSGREAFF

clone size: -
V gene: TRBV10-3
CDR3 length: 13
D gene: -
J gene: TRBJ2-7
CDR3 DNA: TGTGCCATCACCACTAGCTTGAGCTACGAGCAGTACTTC
CDR3 protein: CAITTSLSYEQYF

clone size: -
V gene: TRBV19
CDR3 length: 13
D gene: -
J gene: TRBJ2-1
CDR3 DNA: TGTGCCAGTAGTACCGACGGGGGCAATGAGCAGTTCTTC
CDR3 protein: CASSTDGGNEQFF

clone size: -
V gene: TRBV4-1
CDR3 length: 18
D gene: TRBD1
J gene: TRBJ1-5
CDR3 DNA: TGCGCCAGCAGCCAAGATGGCAAATCAGGGGGGCGCAATCAGCCCCAGCATTTT
CDR3 protein: CASSQDGKSGGRNQPQHF

clone size: -
V gene: TRBV5-8
CDR3 length: 15
D gene: -
J gene: TRBJ1-1
CDR3 DNA: TGTGCCAGCAGCTTCCCGACTATTCGGAACACTGAAGCTTTCTTT
CDR3 protein: CASSFPTIRNTEAFF

clone size: -
V gene: TRBV28
CDR3 length: 15
D gene: -
J gene: TRBJ1-1
CDR3 DNA: TGTGCCAGCACGCGGGGGGGAGGTTCGGGCACTGAAGCTTTCTTT
CDR3 protein: CASTRGGGSGTEAFF

clone size: -
V gene: TRBV6-1
CDR3 length: 14
D gene: -
J gene: TRBJ1-3
CDR3 DNA: TGTGCCAGCAGTGACAGGGGTTTTGGAAACACCATATATTTT
CDR3 protein: CASSDRGFGNTIYF

clone size: -
V gene: TRBV7-2
CDR3 length: 13
D gene: TRBD1
J gene: TRBJ1-1
CDR3 DNA: TGTGCCAGCTGCCGGGACAGGAACACTGAAGCTTTCTTT
CDR3 protein: CASCRDRNTEAFF

clone size: -
V gene: TRBV11-2
CDR3 length: 15
D gene: -
J gene: TRBJ1-1
CDR3 DNA: TGTGCCAGCAGCTCGGATCGGGTCCGAGGGACTGAAGCTTTCTTT
CDR3 protein: CASSSDRVRGTEAFF

clone size: -
V gene: TRBV5-6
CDR3 length: 14
D gene: TRBD2
J gene: TRBJ2-1
CDR3 DNA: TGTGCCAGCAGCTTGTGGACTAGCGGGAGTGAGCAGTTCTTC
CDR3 protein: CASSLWTSGSEQFF

clone size: -
V gene: TRBV5-4
CDR3 length: 13
D gene: -
J gene: TRBJ2-1
CDR3 DNA: TGTGCCAGCAGCACCCCGGTAAGCAATGAGCAGTTCTTC
CDR3 protein: CASSTPVSNEQFF

clone size: -
V gene: TRBV10-3
CDR3 length: 13
D gene: -
J gene: TRBJ1-5
CDR3 DNA: TGTGCCATCAAGCGGGATAACAATCAGCCCCAGCATTTT
CDR3 protein: CAIKRDNNQPQHF

clone size: -
V gene: TRBV7-3
CDR3 length: 16
D gene: TRBD2
J gene: TRBJ2-1
CDR3 DNA: TGTGCCAGCAGCTTAACGATCGGTCTAGCGGGAGATGAGCAGTTCTTC
CDR3 protein: CASSLTIGLAGDEQFF

clone size: -
V gene: TRBV18
CDR3 length: 17
D gene: -
J gene: TRBJ1-4
CDR3 DNA: TGTGCCAGCTCACCAAGCCCTAGGAGCGCAGCTAATGAAAAACTGTTTTTT
CDR3 protein: CASSPSPRSAANEKLFF

clone size: -
V gene: TRBV18
CDR3 length: 13
D gene: -
J gene: TRBJ1-4
CDR3 DNA: TGTGCCAGCTCACCCCGGGGGAGTGAAAAACTGTTTTTT
CDR3 protein: CASSPRGSEKLFF

clone size: -
V gene: TRBV5-6
CDR3 length: 14
D gene: -
J gene: TRBJ2-7
CDR3 DNA: TGTGCCAGCAGCTTGGAAAGAACCTCCTACGAGCAGTACTTC
CDR3 protein: CASSLERTSYEQYF